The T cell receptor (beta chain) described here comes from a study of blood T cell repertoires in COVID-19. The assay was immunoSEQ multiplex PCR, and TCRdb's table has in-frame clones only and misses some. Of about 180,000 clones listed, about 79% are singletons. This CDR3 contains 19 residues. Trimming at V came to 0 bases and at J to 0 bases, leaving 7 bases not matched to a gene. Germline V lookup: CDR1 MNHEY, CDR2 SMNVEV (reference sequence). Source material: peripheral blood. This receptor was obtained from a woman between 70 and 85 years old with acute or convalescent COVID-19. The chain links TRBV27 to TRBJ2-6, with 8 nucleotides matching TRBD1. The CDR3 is CASSLSAGGLPSGANVLTF. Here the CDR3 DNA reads TGTGCCAGCAGTTTATCGGCAGGGGGCCTTCCCTCTGGGGCCAACGTCCTGACTTTC.